These 23 T cell receptor beta chains originate from one sample sequenced in a study of graft-versus-host responses after intestinal transplantation. Only in-frame clones appear in the TCRdb table, and some are missing; sequencing was by immunoSEQ multiplex PCR. Of approximately 100,000 clones in the sample, more than 70% are singletons; the top ten hold roughly 1.4%. Sequencing used PBMCs, obtained 255 days after intestinal transplant. The receptors were sampled from a human patient who received an intestinal transplant, so some T cells may come from the graft donor.

The chain links TRBV27 to TRBJ2-5, with TRBD1 identical over 9 bases. Germline V lookup: CDR1 MNHEY, CDR2 SMNVEV (reference sequence). The CDR3 is 14 amino acids. V gave up 6 bases and J gave up 1 base; unmatched junction bases: 3. In DNA, the CDR3 is TGTGCCAGCAGGAGACAGGGGGGCCAAGAGACCCAGTACTTC. It codes for CASRRQGGQETQYF.

CDR3 DNA: TGTGCCAGCACCCTGACCAAAAATGAGCAGTTCTTC. Its translation: CASTLTKNEQFF. The chain employs TRBV2 and TRBJ2-1; no clear D gene. The length of the CDR3 is 12 residues. Trimming took 7 bases from V and 7 from J, leaving 11 bases between them. Germline V CDR1 and CDR2: SNHLY, FYNNEI. Based on the CDR3 plus reference TRBV2 and TRBJ2-1, the full variable domain is EPEVTQTPSHQVTQMGQEVILRCVPISNHLYFYWYRQILGQKVEFLVSFYNNEISEKSEIFDDQFSVERPDGSNFTLKIRSTKLEDSAMYFCASTLTKNEQFFGPGTRLTVL.

The J gene is TRBJ2-7, the V gene TRBV29-1; D might be TRBD1 (5 bases). V dropped 4 bases and J dropped 0 bases, with 10 bases sitting between them. CDR1 and CDR2 from the germline V gene are SQVTM and ANQGSEA. CDR3 length equals 13 residues. The CDR3 loop is CSVVQGHSYEQYF. The CDR3 DNA reads TGCAGCGTTGTGCAGGGCCACTCCTACGAGCAGTACTTC.

The J gene is TRBJ2-1, the V gene TRBV4-1; D is ambiguous. The CDR3 runs 13 residues. V was clipped by 6 bases and J by 8 bases, with 14 bases between them. Germline V CDR1 and CDR2: MGHRA, YSYEKL. CDR3 in DNA: TGCGCCAGCAGGCCTGAGTTCCGCGATGAGCAGTTCTTC. Translating gives CASRPEFRDEQFF.

The gene calls are TRBV9 and TRBJ2-3, with D tentatively TRBD1 (5 bases). The CDR3 is 16 residues long. CDR1 and CDR2 (germline): SGDLS, YYNGEE. V lost 0 bases and J 2 bases, leaving 13 bases between the germline ends. The CDR3: CASSVETGESTDTQYF. DNA for the CDR3: TGTGCCAGCAGCGTAGAAACAGGAGAGTCCACAGATACGCAGTATTTT.

For the CDR3, the DNA is TGCGCCAGCAGCCAGGGACTTCAGAGTAACTATGGCTACACCTTC. Amino acid sequence: CASSQGLQSNYGYTF. The rearrangement links TRBV4-3 to TRBJ1-2; D perhaps matches TRBD1 (5 bases). Germline CDR1 and CDR2: LGHNA and YSLEER. This CDR3 has 15 residues. V was clipped by 3 bases and J by 1 base, with 12 bases between them.

The chain uses TRBV4-1 and TRBJ2-7, with 11 bases identical to TRBD1. The length of the CDR3 is 16 residues. With 2 bases clipped from V and 1 base from J, the junction kept 4 bases outside the gene matches. Germline-derived CDR1 and CDR2 are MGHRA and YSYEKL. Here the CDR3 DNA reads TGCGCCAGCAGCCAAAGTGGGACAGGGGGATCCTACGAGCAGTACGTC. Protein product: CASSQSGTGGSYEQYV.

The V and J genes are TRBV4-1 and TRBJ2-5; unclear D gene. This CDR3 is 12 amino acids long. V was pared by 4 bases and J by 5 bases, with 8 bases between. Germline CDR1 is MGHRA and CDR2 is YSYEKL. This chain's CDR3 is CASSPGTETQYF. Here the CDR3 DNA reads TGCGCCAGCAGCCCAGGAACCGAGACCCAGTACTTC.

The gene calls are TRBV28 and TRBJ2-2; TRBD2 might be the D (6 bases). Trimming removed 5 bases at V and 8 bases at J, with 9 bases between. Looked up from germline, CDR1 is MDHEN and CDR2 is SYDVKM. The CDR3 loop spans 12 amino acids. CDR3 coding DNA: TGTGCCAGCAGTGGAGGGTCGGGGGAGCTGTTTTTT. Its translation: CASSGGSGELFF.

The rearrangement joins TRBV5-1 to TRBJ2-5; the D call may be TRBD1 or TRBD2 (5 bases each). With 1 base removed from V and 5 bases from J, the gap between germline ends came to 9 bases. The V gene's germline CDR1 is SGHRS and CDR2 YFSETQ. The CDR3 loop spans 13 amino acids. The DNA for the CDR3 is TGCGCCAGCAGCTTGAATTGGGGGGAGACCCAGTACTTC. Protein product: CASSLNWGETQYF.

This clone was seen ten or more times. V usage is TRBV4-2 and J usage is TRBJ1-2; 9 bases line up with TRBD1. Germline values: CDR1 LGHNA, CDR2 YNFKEQ. This CDR3 has 16 residues. After removal of 1 base from V and 6 bases from J, the junction contained 9 bases not matched to a gene. The DNA of the CDR3 is TGTGCCAGCAGCCAAGGCACCGGGACAGGGTCTCATGGCTACACCTTC. Its protein product is CASSQGTGTGSHGYTF.

The rearrangement joins TRBV5-1 to TRBJ2-2, with D perhaps TRBD1 (6 bases). This CDR3 is built from 14 residues. V was pared by 2 bases and J by 2 bases, with 7 bases between. The germline V gene encodes CDR1 SGHRS and CDR2 YFSETQ. CDR3 nucleotide sequence: TGCGCCAGCAGCTTCGGGACAAACACCGGGGAGCTGTTTTTT. Amino acid sequence: CASSFGTNTGELFF.

This clone was found once. This chain joins TRBV7-2 and TRBJ1-4, with TRBD1 matching over 7 bases. Germline CDR1 reads SGHTA; CDR2 reads FQGNSA. The CDR3 runs to 14 residues. Trimming at V came to 5 bases and at J to 8 bases, leaving 8 bases not matched to a gene. The chain's CDR3 is CASSRSGGIEKLFF. The CDR3 DNA reads TGTGCCAGCAGCCGCTCAGGGGGGATAGAAAAACTGTTTTTT.

V gene TRBV28 combines with J gene TRBJ2-3; D gene ambiguous. V lost 2 bases and J 2 bases, leaving 8 bases between the germline ends. CDR1 and CDR2 (germline): MDHEN, SYDVKM. The CDR3 runs 14 residues. The CDR3 here is CASSLNGNTDTQYF. The CDR3 DNA reads TGTGCCAGCAGTTTAAACGGCAACACAGATACGCAGTATTTT.

The CDR3 sequence is CASSLGRQGIQPQHF. The CDR3 DNA is TGTGCCAGCAGTTTAGGTCGACAGGGGATTCAGCCCCAGCATTTT. This chain connects TRBV28 to TRBJ1-5; TRBD1 matches at 8 bases. Unmatched junction bases numbered 6, after V lost 2 bases and J lost 6 bases. CDR1 and CDR2 (germline): MDHEN, SYDVKM. This CDR3 has 15 amino acids.

This sequence joins TRBV6-1 and TRBJ1-2; no reliable D call. With 7 bases removed from V and 5 bases from J, the gap between germline ends came to 8 bases. This CDR3 has 11 residues. Germline CDR1 is MNHNS and CDR2 is SASEGT. CDR3 nucleotide sequence: TGTGCCAGCACGCAAGGGTATGGCTACACCTTC. Protein sequence: CASTQGYGYTF.

V gene TRBV27 combines with J gene TRBJ2-7; either TRBD1 or TRBD2 may fit D (7 bases each). CDR3 size: 17 residues. Germline values: CDR1 MNHEY, CDR2 SMNVEV (reference sequence). V lost 1 base and J 2 bases, leaving 18 bases between the germline ends. This chain's CDR3 is CASSLWGGGQNPYEQYF. The CDR3, as DNA: TGTGCCAGCAGTTTATGGGGAGGGGGCCAGAACCCCTACGAGCAGTACTTC.

The chain recombines TRBV19 with TRBJ1-2, with D possibly matching TRBD1 (6 bases). Germline loops: CDR1 LNHDA, CDR2 SQIVND (reference sequence). V was trimmed by 6 bases and J by 5 bases, leaving 16 bases between them. The CDR3 is 14 residues long. The CDR3 loop is CASSPQGGGYGYTF. CDR3 nucleotide sequence: TGTGCCAGTAGCCCACAGGGAGGAGGGTATGGCTACACCTTC.

The CDR3 DNA sequence: TGTGCCAGCAGCTTGGATTCCTATGGCTACACCTTC. This translates into CASSLDSYGYTF. The chain employs TRBV5-5 and TRBJ1-2; no clear D gene. There are 12 residues in the CDR3. V lost 0 bases to trimming and J lost 4 bases, with 4 bases between them. Germline V gene data show CDR1 as SGHKS and CDR2 as YYEKEE (reference sequence).

The chain joins TRBV30 to TRBJ1-2; maybe TRBD1 (5 bases). CDR3 length equals 11 residues. V was cut by 0 bases and J by 7 bases, with 6 bases left in between. CDR1 is GTSNPN and CDR2 is SVGIG in the germline V gene (reference sequence). The CDR3 DNA follows: TGTGCCTGGAGTGTAGGGGCTGGCTACACCTTC. It yields the protein CAWSVGAGYTF.

The chain couples TRBV12-2 to TRBJ2-1; TRBD2, the table's D call, was not compared with the DNA. TRBV12-2 is deemed a pseudogene. The CDR3 contains 15 residues. In DNA form, the CDR3 reads TGTGCAAGTCCCTTTTCTAGCGGGGACCACAATGAGCAGTTCTTC. It is translated as CASPFSSGDHNEQFF.

The chain carries TRBV9 and TRBJ2-3; the D gene is possibly TRBD1 (6 bases). Germline lookup yields CDR1 SGDLS and CDR2 YYNGEE. The CDR3 is 16 residues long. V shed 3 bases and J shed 1 base, with 15 bases lying between them. CDR3 sequence reads: CASSASSGHRTDTQYF. As DNA, the CDR3 is TGTGCCAGCAGCGCCAGTTCGGGACATCGCACAGATACGCAGTATTTT.

The J gene is TRBJ2-2, the V gene TRBV10-3; maybe TRBD2 (5 bases). This CDR3 contains 14 residues. V was cut by 4 bases and J by 6 bases, with 12 bases left in between. Germline CDR1 reads ENHRY; CDR2 reads SYGVKD. The CDR3 DNA is TGTGCCATCAGTGTGGGCGGGCAGGCCGGGGAGCTGTTTTTT. It is translated as CAISVGGQAGELFF.